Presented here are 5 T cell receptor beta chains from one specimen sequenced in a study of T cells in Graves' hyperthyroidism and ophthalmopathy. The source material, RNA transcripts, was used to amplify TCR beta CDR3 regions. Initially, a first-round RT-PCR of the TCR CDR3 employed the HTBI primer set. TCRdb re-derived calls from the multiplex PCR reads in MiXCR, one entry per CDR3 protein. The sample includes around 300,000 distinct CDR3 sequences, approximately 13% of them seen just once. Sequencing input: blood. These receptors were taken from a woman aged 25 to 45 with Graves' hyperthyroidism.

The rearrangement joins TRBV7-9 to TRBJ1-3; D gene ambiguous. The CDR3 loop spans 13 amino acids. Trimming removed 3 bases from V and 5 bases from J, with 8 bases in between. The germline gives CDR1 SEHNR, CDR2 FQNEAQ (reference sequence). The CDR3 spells CASSFSIRNTIYF. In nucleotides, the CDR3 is TGTGCCAGCAGCTTCAGCATACGAAACACCATATATTTT. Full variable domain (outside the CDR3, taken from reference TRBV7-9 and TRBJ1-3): DTGVSQNPRHKITKRGQNVTFRCDPISEHNRLYWYRQTLGQGPEFLTYFQNEAQLEKSRLLSDRFSAERPKGSFSTLEIQRTEQGDSAMYLCASSFSIRNTIYFGEGSWLTVV.

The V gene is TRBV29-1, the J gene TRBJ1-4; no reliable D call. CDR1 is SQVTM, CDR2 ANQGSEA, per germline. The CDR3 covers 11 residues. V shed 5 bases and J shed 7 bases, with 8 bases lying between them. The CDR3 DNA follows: TGCAGCGTTCGGGATCCTGAAAAACTGTTTTTT. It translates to CSVRDPEKLFF.

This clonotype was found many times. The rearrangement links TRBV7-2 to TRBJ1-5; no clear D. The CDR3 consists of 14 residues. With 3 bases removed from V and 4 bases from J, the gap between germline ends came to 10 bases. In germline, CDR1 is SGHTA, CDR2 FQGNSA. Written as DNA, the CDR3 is TGTGCCAGCAGCTTTGGGTCGATAAATCAGCCCCAGCATTTT. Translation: CASSFGSINQPQHF.

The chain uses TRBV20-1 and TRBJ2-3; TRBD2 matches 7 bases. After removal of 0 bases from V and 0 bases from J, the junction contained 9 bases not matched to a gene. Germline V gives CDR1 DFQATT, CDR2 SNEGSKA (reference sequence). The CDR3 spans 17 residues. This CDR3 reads CSAREGGVFTSTDTQYF. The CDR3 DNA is TGCAGTGCTAGAGAGGGAGGGGTCTTCACTAGCACAGATACGCAGTATTTT.

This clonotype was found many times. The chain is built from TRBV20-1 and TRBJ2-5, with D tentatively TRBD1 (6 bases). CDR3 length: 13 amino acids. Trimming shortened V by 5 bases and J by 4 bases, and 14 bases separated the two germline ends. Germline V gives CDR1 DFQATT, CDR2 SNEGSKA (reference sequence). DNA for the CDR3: TGCAGTGCTGGACGGACAGTCCGAGAGACCCAGTACTTC. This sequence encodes CSAGRTVRETQYF.